The 28 T cell receptor beta chains below all came from one sample that was sequenced in a study of regulatory T cells in long-lasting Graves disease. Arm-PCR of CDR3 regions and iRepertoire HTBI primers were the basis on which TCR beta libraries were built. TCRdb processed the multiplex PCR reads anew with MiXCR; each CDR3 protein has one entry. Of a few hundred thousand distinct CDR3 sequences listed, 22% were seen once; the top ten hold around 50%. Sample time point: persistent/refractory GD, antithyroid drugs over 5 years with positive TRAb. TCR sequences were obtained from RNA taken from PBMCs. This sample comprised peripheral blood mononuclear cells (PBMCs), obtained when the disease was refractory, from a patient treated with antithyroid drugs. The receptor set was obtained from a female donor with Graves disease.

This clonotype turned up a few times. The chain recombines TRBV9 with TRBJ2-2; D is uncertain. In germline, CDR1 is SGDLS, CDR2 YYNGEE. This CDR3 contains 15 residues. Trimming removed 4 bases at V and 0 bases at J, with 10 bases between. The CDR3 coding sequence is TGTGCCAGCAGCCCGAGAGGAGCGAACACCGGGGAGCTGTTTTTT. It encodes CASSPRGANTGELFF.

This clonotype was detected ten times or more. This chain uses TRBV6-1 with TRBJ1-1; D is ambiguous. Germline V CDR1 and CDR2: MNHNS, SASEGT. The CDR3 is 14 residues long. Trimming stripped 7 bases from V and 0 bases from J, with 12 bases between. This CDR3 is CASILDGVNTEAFF. DNA for the CDR3: TGTGCCAGCATTCTCGACGGAGTGAACACTGAAGCTTTCTTT.

The chain links TRBV19 to TRBJ2-3, with D perhaps matching TRBD1 (6 bases). Trimming pared 5 bases from V and 2 bases from J, leaving 11 bases between. This CDR3 has 14 residues. The germline V gene has CDR1 LNHDA and CDR2 SQIVND (reference sequence). CDR3 sequence: CASSFGGFTDTQYF. CDR3 bases: TGTGCCAGTAGTTTTGGGGGCTTCACAGATACGCAGTATTTT.

This clonotype has just a few counts. The chain is built from TRBV20-1 and TRBJ2-1, with D possibly being TRBD1 (6 bases). Germline CDR1 reads DFQATT; CDR2 reads SNEGSKA (reference sequence). The V gene lost 7 bases and the J gene lost 0 bases, with 16 bases spanning the gap. There are 15 residues in the CDR3. The CDR3 spells CSVETGLSSYNEQFF. In nucleotides, the CDR3 is TGCAGTGTGGAGACAGGACTGAGCTCCTACAATGAGCAGTTCTTC.

This clonotype was recorded at least ten times. V usage is TRBV6-1 and J usage is TRBJ1-2; no definite D call. The length of the CDR3 is 13 residues. Per germline, CDR1 MNHNS and CDR2 SASEGT. V was shortened by 6 bases and J by 5 bases, with 13 bases between the two germline ends. The CDR3 bases are TGTGCCAGCAGGATAGACGGTAGATATGGCTACACCTTC. It yields the protein CASRIDGRYGYTF.

This clonotype was picked up many times. The genes are TRBV18 and TRBJ1-1, with D maybe TRBD1 (5 bases). Trimming left V 4 bases short and J 1 base short, with 10 bases between. There are 14 residues in the CDR3. Germline V gene data show CDR1 as KGHSH and CDR2 as LQKENI. The CDR3 nucleotides read TGTGCCAGCTCACTAATGACAGAGAACACTGAAGCTTTCTTT. It translates to CASSLMTENTEAFF.

This clonotype was counted only a few times. The rearrangement joins TRBV30 to TRBJ1-2; 8 nucleotides match TRBD1. The V segment lost 3 bases and the J segment 4 bases; nucleotides outside the gene matches: 7. CDR3 length: 14 residues. Germline V gene lookup returns CDR1 GTSNPN and CDR2 SVGIG (reference sequence). The CDR3 DNA sequence: TGTGCCTGGAGCCAGGGGGCCAGGACCTATGGCTACACCTTC. Its translation: CAWSQGARTYGYTF.

About this clonotype itself: This could be a read error, since a much larger clone is one nucleotide away. The chain has TRBV6-2 or TRBV6-3 and TRBJ1-1; D is ambiguous. CDR3 length: 13 residues. Germline V gives CDR1 MNHEY, CDR2 SVGEGT. Written as DNA, the CDR3 is TGTGCCAGCAACCCGGCAGAGAACGCTGAAGCTTTCTTT. Its protein is CASNPAENAEAFF.

V usage is TRBV7-9 and J usage is TRBJ2-1; D possibly matches TRBD1 or TRBD2 (5 bases each). V was cut by 5 bases and J by 0 bases, with 20 bases left in between. CDR3 length: 18 amino acids. The germline gives CDR1 SEHNR, CDR2 FQNEAQ (reference sequence). CDR3 in amino acids: CASSQGTGSLLSYNEQFF. The CDR3 coding sequence is TGTGCCAGCAGCCAAGGGACGGGGAGTCTACTCTCCTACAATGAGCAGTTCTTC.

There are many counts of this clonotype. The chain uses TRBV2 and TRBJ1-1; D remains unclear. CDR1 and CDR2 (germline): SNHLY, FYNNEI. The CDR3 runs to 9 residues. V was cut by 8 bases and J by 8 bases, with 6 bases left in between. The CDR3 sequence: CASGREAFF. In DNA, the CDR3 is TGTGCCAGCGGTCGCGAAGCTTTCTTT.

This clonotype has a count of ten or more. The rearrangement joins TRBV2 to TRBJ2-2; D might be TRBD1 or TRBD2, each matching 5 bases. Trimming pared 8 bases from V and 1 base from J, leaving 14 bases between. The CDR3 spans 15 residues. The germline V gene has CDR1 SNHLY and CDR2 FYNNEI. The DNA for the CDR3 is TGTGCCAGCTCTTGGGGGTCGGAGAACACCGGGGAGCTGTTTTTT. This gives the protein CASSWGSENTGELFF.

Comments on this clonotype: A clone one base away is much larger, so this may be a read error. The final CDR3 position lacks the conserved phenylalanine or tryptophan, pointing to a likely read error. The V call is TRBV29-1, the J call TRBJ1-2; D remains ambiguous. V dropped 1 base and J dropped 8 bases, with 17 bases sitting between them. The germline CDR1 and CDR2 sequences are SQVTM and ANQGSEA. The CDR3 spans 14 residues. As DNA, the CDR3 is TGCAGCGTTGAAGGTTCGAGTAGTGGTTGGGGCTACACCCTC. Translating it yields CSVEGSSSGWGYTL.

This chain links TRBV5-1 with TRBJ2-5, with D possibly being TRBD2 (6 bases). Germline CDR1 is SGHRS and CDR2 is YFSETQ. The V and J ends lost 2 bases and 4 bases respectively, with 9 bases between them. The CDR3 has 13 amino acids. CDR3 sequence reads: CASSLMGGETQYF. CDR3 nucleotide sequence: TGCGCCAGCAGCTTAATGGGGGGAGAGACCCAGTACTTC. Full variable domain (rest looked up from reference TRBV5-1 and TRBJ2-5): KAGVTQTPRYLIKTRGQQVTLSCSPISGHRSVSWYQQTPGQGLQFLFEYFSETQRNKGNFPGRFSGRQFSNSRSEMNVSTLELGDSALYLCASSLMGGETQYFGPGTRLLVL.

This clonotype was observed many times. This sequence joins TRBV2 and TRBJ2-7, with D perhaps matching TRBD1 or TRBD2 (5 bases each). CDR3 length: 14 residues. Germline CDR1 reads SNHLY; CDR2 reads FYNNEI. V shed 4 bases and J shed 2 bases, with 12 bases lying between them. The CDR3 DNA reads as TGTGCCAGCAGTGGGACGGGGCTGGCCTACGAGCAGTACTTC. This sequence encodes CASSGTGLAYEQYF.

This clonotype showed up just a few times. The gene calls are TRBV10-1 and TRBJ2-7, with D perhaps matching TRBD2 (5 bases). The CDR3 loop spans 12 amino acids. Germline V gene lookup returns CDR1 WNHNN and CDR2 SYGVQD (reference sequence). V was shortened by 2 bases and J by 7 bases, with 9 bases between the two germline ends. The CDR3 reads CASSELGGEQYF. The CDR3 DNA reads TGCGCCAGCAGTGAGCTGGGCGGGGAGCAGTACTTC.

In this sample, this clonotype turned up a few times. This chain links TRBV10-3 with TRBJ1-2; TRBD1 agrees at 9 bases. From germline, CDR1 is ENHRY and CDR2 SYGVKD. The trim removed 3 bases at V and 4 bases at J, leaving 6 bases unmatched. The CDR3 runs to 15 residues. The CDR3 here is CAISERDRGSYGYTF. The CDR3 DNA reads TGTGCCATCAGTGAACGAGACAGGGGGTCCTATGGCTACACCTTC.

This clonotype was observed a few times. The chain couples TRBV3-1 to TRBJ2-5, with D perhaps matching TRBD1 or TRBD2 (5 bases each). CDR1 is LGHDT and CDR2 is YNNKEL in the germline V gene (reference sequence). The CDR3 has 15 residues. V lost 0 bases and J lost 5, with 13 bases in between. This CDR3 reads CASSQDTGLQETQYF. DNA for the CDR3: TGTGCCAGCAGCCAAGATACGGGGCTGCAGGAGACCCAGTACTTC.

This clonotype appeared a single time. CDR3 protein: CASSQDDDTFSNYGYTF. The CDR3 coding sequence is TGCGCCAGCAGCCAAGATGACGACACATTTTCTAACTATGGCTACACCTTC. The J gene is TRBJ1-2, the V gene TRBV4-1, with D hard to call. Trimming took off 0 bases at V and 0 bases at J, with 14 bases between the two ends. CDR1 MGHRA and CDR2 YSYEKL come from the germline V gene. The CDR3 loop spans 17 amino acids.

This clonotype was seen at least ten times. This chain joins TRBV6-9 and TRBJ1-5, with D unclear. This CDR3 is 16 amino acids long. V was clipped by 3 bases and J by 5 bases, with 17 bases between them. The germline gives CDR1 MNHGY, CDR2 SVAAGI. CDR3 in amino acids: CASSYGVLEAYQPQHF. For the CDR3, the DNA is TGTGCCAGCAGTTACGGGGTCCTCGAAGCATATCAGCCCCAGCATTTT.

This clonotype showed up many times. The genes are TRBV13 and TRBJ2-7, with 12 bases matching TRBD2. Looked up from germline, CDR1 is PRHDT and CDR2 is FYEKMQ (reference sequence). CDR3 length: 18 residues. Trimming at V came to 3 bases and at J to 5 bases, leaving 14 bases not matched to a gene. The CDR3 spells CASSFLLGWTSGNNEQYF. The CDR3, as DNA: TGTGCCAGCAGCTTCCTATTAGGCTGGACTAGCGGGAACAACGAGCAGTACTTC.

This clonotype was counted many times. The chain carries TRBV7-6 and TRBJ2-5; D might be TRBD1 or TRBD2, each matching 6 bases. CDR3 length equals 16 residues. V shed 1 base and J shed 3 bases, with 15 bases lying between them. The germline CDR1 and CDR2 sequences are SGHVS and FNYEAQ. CDR3 loop: CASSLVGGLKEETQYF. The CDR3 coding sequence is TGTGCCAGCAGCTTAGTTGGGGGGCTGAAAGAAGAGACCCAGTACTTC.

The chain is built from TRBV7-2 and TRBJ1-1, with a weak D call TRBD1 (5 bases). The V end was cut by 5 bases, the J end by 3 bases, with 10 bases between. Germline values: CDR1 SGHTA, CDR2 FQGNSA. The CDR3 spans 13 residues. The CDR3 region has the DNA TGTGCCAGCAGCCGACAGTTTGACACTGAAGCTTTCTTT. Translating gives CASSRQFDTEAFF.

V gene TRBV29-1 combines with J gene TRBJ2-2; the D gene could be TRBD1 or TRBD2 (6 bases each). Per germline, CDR1 SQVTM and CDR2 ANQGSEA. Trimming shortened V by 3 bases and J by 6 bases, and 17 bases separated the two germline ends. The CDR3 has 15 residues. The CDR3 region has the DNA TGCAGCGTTGAGGTCCGGGGGCAACGGCCCGGGGAGCTGTTTTTT. It codes for CSVEVRGQRPGELFF.

This clonotype was counted ten times or more. The chain is built from TRBV20-1 and TRBJ2-5, with unresolved D. The CDR3 sequence is 12 residues long. Trimming removed 4 bases from V and 1 base from J, with 7 bases in between. CDR1 is DFQATT and CDR2 is SNEGSKA in the germline V gene (reference sequence). The CDR3 protein is CSATEVQETQYF. CDR3 nucleotide sequence: TGCAGTGCTACCGAAGTCCAAGAGACCCAGTACTTC.

CDR3 nucleotide sequence: TGTGCCAGCAGCTTGGTCATCTCTAGCACAGATACGCAGTATTTT. Its protein product is CASSLVISSTDTQYF. The chain uses TRBV5-5 and TRBJ2-3; D is uncertain. The germline V gene has CDR1 SGHKS and CDR2 YYEKEE (reference sequence). The CDR3 length is 15 residues. V dropped 0 bases and J dropped 0 bases, with 8 bases sitting between them.

This clonotype has a count of ten or more. The chain combines TRBV20-1 with TRBJ2-4; the D gene is possibly TRBD2 (5 bases). In germline, CDR1 is DFQATT, CDR2 SNEGSKA (reference sequence). V was clipped by 2 bases and J by 6 bases, with 11 bases between them. The CDR3 totals 13 residues. Here the CDR3 DNA reads TGCAGTGCTAGATCGGGCCGGGGAAACATTCAGTACTTC. Translation gives CSARSGRGNIQYF.

This sequence joins TRBV20-1 and TRBJ2-5; 7 bases are a match to TRBD1. Looked up from germline, CDR1 is DFQATT and CDR2 is SNEGSKA (reference sequence). The CDR3 totals 15 residues. V dropped 5 bases and J dropped 0; count of bases not matched to a gene: 9. CDR3 coding DNA: TGCAGTGCTCGGGCCGGGACAGCTTACCAAGAGACCCAGTACTTC. Translated, it gives CSARAGTAYQETQYF.

This clonotype occurred a few times. The chain recombines TRBV27 with TRBJ1-1; TRBD1 is a possible D gene (6 bases). Germline values: CDR1 MNHEY, CDR2 SMNVEV (reference sequence). The V end lost 5 bases, the J end lost 2 bases, and 15 bases lay between the germline ends. There are 15 residues in the CDR3. This CDR3 reads CASSPAGTQNTEAFF. The DNA of the CDR3 is TGTGCCAGCAGTCCCGCCGGGACACAAAACACTGAAGCTTTCTTT.